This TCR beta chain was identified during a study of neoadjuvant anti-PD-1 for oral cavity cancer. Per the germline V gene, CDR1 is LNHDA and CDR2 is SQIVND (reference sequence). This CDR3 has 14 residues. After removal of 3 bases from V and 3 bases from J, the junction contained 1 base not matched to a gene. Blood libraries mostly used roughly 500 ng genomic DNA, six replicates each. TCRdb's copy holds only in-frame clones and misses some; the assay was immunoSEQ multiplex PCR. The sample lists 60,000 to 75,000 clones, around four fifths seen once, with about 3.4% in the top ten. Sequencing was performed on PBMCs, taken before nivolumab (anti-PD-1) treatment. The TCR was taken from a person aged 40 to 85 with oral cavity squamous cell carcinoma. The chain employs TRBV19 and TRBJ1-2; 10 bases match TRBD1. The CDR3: CASSIGQGDYGYTF. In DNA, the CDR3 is TGTGCCAGTAGTATCGGACAGGGGGACTATGGCTACACCTTC.